This entry lists 25 T cell receptor beta chains sequenced from one sample in a study of technical replicates of blood from a handful of donors. TCRdb's table, derived via immunoSEQ multiplex PCR, lists solely in-frame clones and lacks some. The sample has around 63,000 clones, around 92% seen once. Material for sequencing was PBMCs. Every receptor here comes from a human donor in good health. Some clones in this sample may be carry-over from other donors' samples.

V and J are TRBV7-8 and TRBJ2-1, with 12 bases that match TRBD2. The CDR3 runs 19 residues. Germline CDR1 is SGHVS and CDR2 is FQNEAQ. V was clipped by 5 bases and J by 0 bases; unmatched bases: 11. The CDR3 DNA reads TGTGCCAGCAGCGCGAGGACTAGCGGGGCACTCAACTCCTACAATGAGCAGTTCTTC. Translating it yields CASSARTSGALNSYNEQFF.

The CDR3 sequence is CAIREKGSNTEAFF. The CDR3 region has the DNA TGTGCCATCAGGGAAAAGGGGTCGAACACTGAAGCTTTCTTT. The chain links TRBV10-3 to TRBJ1-1; tentatively, D is TRBD1 (5 bases). The CDR3 contains 14 residues. The germline V and J ends were trimmed by 6 bases and 1 base, with 12 bases remaining between them. Germline CDR1 and CDR2: ENHRY and SYGVKD.

This clone came up once. The genes are TRBV7-8 and TRBJ2-1; 12 bases align to TRBD2. There are 16 residues in the CDR3. Germline V gene data show CDR1 as SGHVS and CDR2 as FQNEAQ. V was clipped by 1 base and J by 10 bases; unmatched bases: 8. In nucleotides, the CDR3 is TGTGCCAGCAGCTTAGGACTAGCGGGGGCCCCTTCGGAGCAGTTCTTC. Residues: CASSLGLAGAPSEQFF.

The J gene is TRBJ2-3, the V gene TRBV5-1; 9 bases are a match to TRBD2. Germline loops: CDR1 SGHRS, CDR2 YFSETQ. This CDR3 has 15 residues. V lost 1 base, J lost 4 bases, and 4 bases stayed unmatched. Here the CDR3 reads CASSLRPSGADTQYF. CDR3 DNA sequence: TGCGCCAGCAGCTTGAGGCCTAGCGGGGCAGATACGCAGTATTTT.

The V gene is TRBV19, the J gene TRBJ2-7, with 10 bases aligning to TRBD2. Trimming cost V 7 bases and J 4 bases; bases outside gene matches: 22. Germline CDR1 and CDR2: LNHDA and SQIVND (reference sequence). CDR3 length equals 19 residues. The CDR3 nucleotides are TGTGCCAGTACGTTTTCCTCTAGCGGGGGCCCGAGGTCCCCTTACGAGCAGTACTTC. As protein: CASTFSSSGGPRSPYEQYF.

V is TRBV10-3 and J is TRBJ2-3; 8 bases agree with TRBD2. There are 15 residues in the CDR3. The V and J ends lost 5 bases and 4 bases, in that order; junction bases with no gene match: 8. CDR1 and CDR2 from the germline V gene are ENHRY and SYGVKD. CDR3: CAISSAGGPSDTQYF. CDR3 nucleotides: TGTGCCATCAGTAGCGCGGGGGGCCCGTCAGATACGCAGTATTTT.

The chain joins TRBV28 to TRBJ2-6, with D possibly matching TRBD1 (6 bases). V was cut by 3 bases and J by 2 bases, with 8 bases left in between. Per the germline V gene, CDR1 is MDHEN and CDR2 is SYDVKM. The CDR3 sequence is 15 residues long. Here the CDR3 reads CASSFRGAGANVLTF. The DNA for the CDR3 is TGTGCCAGCAGTTTCAGGGGCGCTGGGGCCAACGTCCTGACTTTC.

The rearrangement links TRBV11-2 to TRBJ1-3; D perhaps matches TRBD1 (6 bases). Trimming removed 5 bases at V and 2 bases at J, with 13 bases between. Germline CDR1 and CDR2: SGHAT and FQNNGV. The CDR3 contains 15 residues. The chain's CDR3 is CASSRGGSAGNTIYF. CDR3 nucleotide sequence: TGTGCCAGCAGCCGGGGGGGCAGCGCTGGAAACACCATATATTTT.

This chain connects TRBV7-9 to TRBJ2-1; possibly TRBD2 for D (6 bases). This CDR3 has 15 residues. V was trimmed by 2 bases and J by 0 bases, leaving 8 bases between them. Germline CDR1 reads SEHNR; CDR2 reads FQNEAQ (reference sequence). For the CDR3, the DNA is TGTGCCAGCAGCTTAAGGAGGGGCTCCTACAATGAGCAGTTCTTC. Translation: CASSLRRGSYNEQFF.

This chain connects TRBV7-9 to TRBJ2-3; 9 nucleotides match TRBD2. The CDR3 is 16 amino acids. After removal of 3 bases from V and 1 base from J, the junction contained 5 bases not matched to a gene. Germline CDR1 reads SEHNR; CDR2 reads FQNEAQ (reference sequence). As DNA, the CDR3 is TGTGCCAGCAGCTTGGACGGCGGGAGGGGCACAGATACGCAGTATTTT. As protein: CASSLDGGRGTDTQYF.

In regard to this clone: This CDR3 is also generated by other DNA sequences in the sample. The chain employs TRBV4-1 and TRBJ1-5; perhaps TRBD1 as D (5 bases). CDR1 and CDR2 from the germline V gene are MGHRA and YSYEKL. V lost 3 bases, J lost 4 bases, and 13 bases lay in between. The CDR3 runs 15 residues. For the CDR3, the DNA is TGCGCCAGCAGCCAGTCCGGGGGGACGAATCAGCCCCAGCATTTT. Amino acid sequence: CASSQSGGTNQPQHF.

V usage is TRBV7-2 and J usage is TRBJ1-2; the match to TRBD1 covers 8 bases. CDR1 is SGHTA and CDR2 is FQGNSA in the germline V gene. The CDR3 has 16 amino acids. V lost 0 bases and J lost 8; bases outside the gene matches: 11. The chain's CDR3 is CASSLAAETGARGYTF. For the CDR3, the DNA is TGTGCCAGCAGCTTAGCGGCGGAGACAGGGGCTAGGGGCTACACCTTC.

This sequence joins TRBV4-3 and TRBJ1-3, with D maybe TRBD1 (6 bases). The CDR3 is 19 amino acids. Per the germline V gene, CDR1 is LGHNA and CDR2 is YSLEER. The V end was cut by 0 bases, the J end by 0 bases, with 18 bases between. The CDR3 DNA reads as TGCGCCAGCAGCCAAGAGCTCGGGACACCATCCTACTCTGGAAACACCATATATTTT. Translating it yields CASSQELGTPSYSGNTIYF.

The chain couples TRBV9 to TRBJ2-7; the D gene is possibly TRBD1 (7 bases). Per the germline V gene, CDR1 is SGDLS and CDR2 is YYNGEE. The germline V and J ends were trimmed by 3 bases and 6 bases, with 13 bases remaining between them. The CDR3 is made up of 13 amino acids. The CDR3 here is CASSDQGGGEQYF. The CDR3 DNA is TGTGCCAGCAGCGACCAGGGGGGCGGCGAGCAGTACTTC.

The chain joins TRBV18 to TRBJ2-5; possibly TRBD2 for D (5 bases). Germline V gene data show CDR1 as KGHSH and CDR2 as LQKENI. This CDR3 spans 14 amino acids. Trimming left V 5 bases short and J 0 bases short, with 10 bases between. The CDR3 region is CASSRQRYQETQYF. In DNA, the CDR3 is TGTGCCAGCTCAAGGCAGCGGTACCAAGAGACCCAGTACTTC.

The chain joins TRBV7-8 to TRBJ2-3; 8 bases match TRBD2. The CDR3 runs 18 residues. Germline lookup yields CDR1 SGHVS and CDR2 FQNEAQ. The trim removed 1 base at V and 0 bases at J, leaving 9 bases unmatched. DNA for the CDR3: TGTGCCAGCAGCTTAGGGCTCCCGCTAGCGGGTAGCACAGATACGCAGTATTTT. This gives the protein CASSLGLPLAGSTDTQYF.

The rearrangement links TRBV7-9 to TRBJ1-2; TRBD1 might be the D (6 bases). Trimming took 5 bases from V and 8 from J, leaving 12 bases between them. Germline CDR1 reads SEHNR; CDR2 reads FQNEAQ (reference sequence). CDR3 size: 12 residues. Written as DNA, the CDR3 is TGTGCCAGCAGCCCGGAGACAGGAGGCTACACCTTC. Translating gives CASSPETGGYTF. The full variable domain, with the rest looked up from reference TRBV7-9 and TRBJ1-2, is DTGVSQNPRHKITKRGQNVTFRCDPISEHNRLYWYRQTLGQGPEFLTYFQNEAQLEKSRLLSDRFSAERPKGSFSTLEIQRTEQGDSAMYLCASSPETGGYTFGSGTRLTVV.

A single count supports this clone. The DNA for the CDR3 is TGTGCCAGCAGCTTGACAGCTGCGGGGGAGCTGTTTTTT. It specifies CASSLTAAGELFF. V gene TRBV7-7 combines with J gene TRBJ2-2, with D tentatively TRBD1 (5 bases). Trimming took 3 bases from V and 8 from J, leaving 10 bases between them. Germline V gene data show CDR1 as SSHAT and CDR2 as FNYEAQ (reference sequence). This CDR3 comprises 13 residues.

The rearrangement uses TRBV19 and TRBJ1-5, with 7 bases fitting TRBD1. CDR3 length: 16 amino acids. The V gene end was trimmed by 3 bases and the J gene end by 7 bases; junction bases not matched to a gene: 12. Germline CDR1 is LNHDA and CDR2 is SQIVND (reference sequence). The DNA for the CDR3 is TGTGCCAGTAGTATGGGTCGACAGGGCACGGGGCAGCCCCAGCATTTT. Translated, it gives CASSMGRQGTGQPQHF.

In DNA form, the CDR3 reads TGTGCCAGCAGCTCCCTGTTCCCCTGGGGGGACTCTGGAAACACCATATATTTT. It codes for CASSSLFPWGDSGNTIYF. The chain employs TRBV7-9 and TRBJ1-3, with D possibly being TRBD1 (5 bases). The V end lost 4 bases, the J end lost 0 bases, and 19 bases lay between the germline ends. The CDR3 loop spans 18 amino acids. The germline gives CDR1 SEHNR, CDR2 FQNEAQ (reference sequence).

This sequence joins TRBV9 and TRBJ2-7; 8 bases agree with TRBD1. This CDR3 contains 15 residues. J lost 0 bases, V lost 2 bases, and 4 bases had no gene match. CDR1 and CDR2 (germline): SGDLS, YYNGEE. The CDR3 spells CASSVLGQGSYEQYF. In DNA form, the CDR3 reads TGTGCCAGCAGCGTCCTCGGACAGGGCTCCTACGAGCAGTACTTC.

J is TRBJ2-7 and V is TRBV7-2, with 9 bases matching TRBD2. The germline CDR1 and CDR2 sequences are SGHTA and FQGNSA. CDR3 length equals 14 residues. With V trimmed by 5 bases and J by 0 bases, 2 bases remained unmatched. As DNA, the CDR3 is TGTGCCAGCAGCCTTAGCGGGGGCTCCTACGAGCAGTACTTC. Its protein product is CASSLSGGSYEQYF.

The chain joins TRBV9 to TRBJ2-7; 7 positions match TRBD2. CDR3 length: 14 amino acids. Germline CDR1 and CDR2: SGDLS and YYNGEE. Trimming removed 0 bases from V and 3 bases from J; junction bases left unmatched: 3. The CDR3 DNA follows: TGTGCCAGCAGCGTAGGGTCTAGCGGCTACGAGCAGTACTTC. Residues: CASSVGSSGYEQYF.

This clone was detected ten times or more. The chain joins TRBV6-5 to TRBJ1-2; D remains ambiguous. The germline V gene encodes CDR1 MNHEY and CDR2 SVGAGI. Trimming removed 5 bases at V and 5 bases at J, with 6 bases between. The CDR3 has 11 amino acids. As DNA, the CDR3 is TGTGCCAGCAGTCCCTTATATGGCTACACCTTC. Its translation: CASSPLYGYTF.

In this sample, this clone turned up once. This chain uses TRBV18 with TRBJ2-7, with 8 bases lining up with TRBD2. The CDR3 consists of 15 residues. J lost 5 bases, V lost 1 base, and 7 bases had no gene match. Germline CDR1 and CDR2: KGHSH and LQKENI. DNA for the CDR3: TGTGCCAGCTCACCACAACGGGGGGGCCGGGACGAGCAGTACTTC. Protein: CASSPQRGGRDEQYF. The full variable domain, in which reference TRBV18 and TRBJ2-7 provide the parts outside the CDR3, is NAGVMQNPRHLVRRRGQEARLRCSPMKGHSHVYWYRQLPEEGLKFMVYLQKENIIDESGMPKERFSAEFPKEGPSILRIQQVVRGDSAAYFCASSPQRGGRDEQYFGPGTRLTVT.